The 9 T cell receptor beta chains below all came from one sample that was sequenced in a study of CD8 T cells in Susac syndrome (dated by TCRdb to the late 2010s). The receptor library was made with the immunoSEQ multiplex PCR assay. RNA was extracted with the RNeasy kit and 0.5 to 1 ug was reverse transcribed using random hexamers. TCRdb passed the public sequencing reads through fastp at Q25 and MiXCR, retaining productive beta sequences. Identical CDR3 proteins give one entry, which carries the most common genes and DNA. Within this sample are some 170,000 distinct CDR3 sequences, with just under 95% of them counted one time only. The top ten clones comprise around 0.095% of the sample. Sequenced material: CD4+ T cells from PBMCs. All receptors come from a human donor with Susac syndrome.

The CDR3 region has the DNA TGTGCCAGCAGTCCCGTGAGGACTCGGGACACTGAAGCTTTCTTT. This encodes CASSPVRTRDTEAFF. The chain is built from TRBV12-3 or TRBV12-4 and TRBJ1-1; D is undetermined. The germline V and J ends were trimmed by 5 bases and 3 bases, with 16 bases remaining between them. CDR3 size: 15 residues.

About this clonotype: The junction and the germline gene differ at one end; a read error may be behind it. The chain joins TRBV28 to TRBJ1-1, with 7 positions matching TRBD1. CDR1 is MDHEN and CDR2 is SYDVKM in the germline V gene. This CDR3 contains 14 residues. The CDR3 region is CANSSTGITPEAFF. CDR3 bases: TGTGCCAACAGTTCGACAGGGATAACTCCTGAAGCTTTCTTT.

The chain is built from TRBV11-2 and TRBJ2-3; D not certain. V was trimmed by 2 bases and J by 5 bases, leaving 11 bases between them. The CDR3 is 14 residues long. Per germline, CDR1 SGHAT and CDR2 FQNNGV. The CDR3 sequence: CASSLRFVGDTQYF. In DNA, the CDR3 is TGTGCCAGCAGCTTAAGATTCGTAGGAGATACGCAGTATTTT. The variable domain in full, completed from reference TRBV11-2 and TRBJ2-3, reads EAGVAQSPRYKIIEKRQSVAFWCNPISGHATLYWYQQILGQGPKLLIQFQNNGVVDDSQLPKDRFSAERLKGVDSTLKIQPAKLEDSAVYLCASSLRFVGDTQYFGPGTRLTVL.

The gene calls are TRBV10-3 and TRBJ2-6; a weak D match, TRBD2 (7 bases). The CDR3 spans 18 residues. Germline V lookup: CDR1 ENHRY, CDR2 SYGVKD. In nucleotides, the CDR3 is TGTGCTGCCGCTGGCTCCGGGGGGCGGCTTTCTGGGGCCAACGTCCTGACTTTC. It encodes CAAAGSGGRLSGANVLTF.

This clonotype has only one observation. This rearrangement joins TRBV7-2 to TRBJ1-6; D possibly corresponds to TRBD1 (6 bases). This CDR3 is 15 amino acids long. CDR1 and CDR2 from the germline V gene are SGHTA and FQGNSA. The V and J ends lost 3 bases and 4 bases respectively, with 10 bases between them. For the CDR3, the DNA is TGTGCCAGCAGCTTGTCAGGGGCTTATAATTCACCCCTCCACTTT. Residues: CASSLSGAYNSPLHF.

The chain combines TRBV20-1 with TRBJ1-2, with D hard to call. Trimming removed 1 base at V and 4 bases at J, with 10 bases between. Looked up from germline, CDR1 is DFQATT and CDR2 is SNEGSKA (reference sequence). The length of the CDR3 is 13 residues. CDR3 nucleotide sequence: TGCAGTGCTAGAGTAGCGCCGAGCTATGGCTACACCTTC. It codes for CSARVAPSYGYTF.

The chain links TRBV30 to TRBJ2-7; TRBD1 agrees at 7 bases. Trimming cost V 0 bases and J 3 bases; bases outside gene matches: 2. Germline V CDR1 and CDR2: GTSNPN, SVGIG (reference sequence). The CDR3 extends over 13 amino acids. CDR3 coding DNA: TGTGCCTGGAGTGTAGGGGACAGCTACGAGCAGTACTTC. Its translation is CAWSVGDSYEQYF.

V usage is TRBV20-1 and J usage is TRBJ2-3; maybe TRBD2 (6 bases). CDR1 DFQATT and CDR2 SNEGSKA come from the germline V gene (reference sequence). Trimming cost V 3 bases and J 6 bases, with 13 bases left between them. This CDR3 spans 13 amino acids. The CDR3 nucleotides read TGCAGTGCTAGGACTAGGGGCGTCGATACGCAGTATTTT. It translates to CSARTRGVDTQYF.

This clonotype is a singleton in its sample. The J gene is TRBJ2-7, the V gene TRBV24-1; D remains ambiguous. Trimming cost V 4 bases and J 0 bases, with 12 bases left between them. The CDR3 extends over 15 amino acids. Germline CDR1 KGHDR, CDR2 SFDVKD. CDR3 bases: TGTGCCACCAGTGAGGCCGGGTTGCGCTCCTACGAGCAGTACTTC. The encoded protein is CATSEAGLRSYEQYF.